Here is one TCR beta chain with its context. What it binds is not known. Other DNA sequences in the sample encode the same CDR3. This specimen comes from a study of cytomegalovirus exposure and HLA in healthy donors. Study findings and constraints: Productive status was seen about 90% or about 30% of the time for most TCR beta V segments in an earlier analysis. An observed cluster of highly shared sequence variants was recorded as a likely sequencing artifact. The majority of TCR sequences were rare, yet some public TCRs appeared in many donors.

PCR used 60 Vbeta primers and 13 Jbeta primers. Measured with immunoSEQ multiplex PCR; TCRdb has only the in-frame clones, and not every one. This sample yields over 80,000 clones, of which around three quarters are seen a single time; around 17% belongs to the top ten. The V gene's germline CDR1 is KGHSH and CDR2 LQKENI. Deletions cut 1 base from V and 4 bases from J, with 7 bases between. The CDR3 consists of 13 residues. The chain carries TRBV18 and TRBJ2-5, with D possibly matching TRBD2 (6 bases). Sequencing used PBMCs. The sequence was collected from a man in his fifties or sixties in good health and CMV-seropositive. DNA of the CDR3: TGTGCCAGCTCACCACTGGGGGGAGAGACCCAGTACTTC. Translation gives CASSPLGGETQYF.